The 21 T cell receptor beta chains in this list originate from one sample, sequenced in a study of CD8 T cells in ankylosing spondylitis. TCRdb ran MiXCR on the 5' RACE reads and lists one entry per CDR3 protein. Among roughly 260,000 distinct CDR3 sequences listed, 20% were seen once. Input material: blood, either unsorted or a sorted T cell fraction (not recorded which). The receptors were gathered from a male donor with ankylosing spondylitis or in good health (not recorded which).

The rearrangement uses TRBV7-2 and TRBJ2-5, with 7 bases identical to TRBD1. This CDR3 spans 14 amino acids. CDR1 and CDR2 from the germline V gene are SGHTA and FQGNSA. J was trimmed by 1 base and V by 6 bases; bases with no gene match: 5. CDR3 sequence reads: CASRYDRVQETQYF. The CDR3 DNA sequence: TGTGCCAGCAGATACGACAGGGTCCAAGAGACCCAGTACTTC.

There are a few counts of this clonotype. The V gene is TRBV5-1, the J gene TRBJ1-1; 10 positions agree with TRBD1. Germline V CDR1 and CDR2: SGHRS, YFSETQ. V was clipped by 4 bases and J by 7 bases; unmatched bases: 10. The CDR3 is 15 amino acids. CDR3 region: CASSHRDRGFDEAFF. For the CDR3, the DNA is TGCGCCAGCAGCCACCGGGACAGGGGTTTCGATGAAGCTTTCTTT.

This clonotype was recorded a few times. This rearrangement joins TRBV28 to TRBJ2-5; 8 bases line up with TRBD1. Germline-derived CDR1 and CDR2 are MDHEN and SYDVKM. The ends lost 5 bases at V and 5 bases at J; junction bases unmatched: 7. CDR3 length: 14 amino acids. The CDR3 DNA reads TGTGCCAGCAGTCCGGACAGGGACTCGGAGACCCAGTACTTC. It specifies CASSPDRDSETQYF.

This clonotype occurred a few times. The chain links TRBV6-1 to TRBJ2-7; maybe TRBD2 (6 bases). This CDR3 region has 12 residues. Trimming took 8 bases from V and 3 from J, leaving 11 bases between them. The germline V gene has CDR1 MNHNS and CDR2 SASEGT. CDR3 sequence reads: CASGGTNYEQYV. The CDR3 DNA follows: TGTGCCAGCGGGGGGACCAACTACGAGCAGTACGTC.

The CDR3 coding sequence is TGCGCCAGCAGCCTTCAGGGCTTCGAGACCCAGTACTTC. It codes for CASSLQGFETQYF. The J gene is TRBJ2-5, the V gene TRBV5-1, with a possible D match to TRBD1 (5 bases). Trimming shortened V by 4 bases and J by 5 bases, and 12 bases separated the two germline ends. The CDR3 has 13 amino acids. Germline assignment: CDR1 SGHRS and CDR2 YFSETQ.

The CDR3 coding sequence is TGTGCCAGCAGCCCCTGGACAGGGACAACTGAAGCTTTCTTT. It is translated as CASSPWTGTTEAFF. The gene calls are TRBV11-2 and TRBJ1-1, with 8 bases aligning to TRBD1. The V segment lost 5 bases and the J segment 5 bases; nucleotides outside the gene matches: 7. Per the germline V gene, CDR1 is SGHAT and CDR2 is FQNNGV. The CDR3 spans 14 residues.

The CDR3 spells CASSVALGATRSSYNEQFF. CDR3 bases: TGTGCCAGCAGCGTAGCTCTGGGTGCGACAAGGAGCTCCTACAATGAGCAGTTCTTC. The chain combines TRBV9 with TRBJ2-1; no definite D call. This CDR3 contains 19 residues. The germline V gene has CDR1 SGDLS and CDR2 YYNGEE. V dropped 0 bases and J dropped 0 bases, with 19 bases sitting between them. Full variable domain (rest looked up from reference TRBV9 and TRBJ2-1): DSGVTQTPKHLITATGQRVTLRCSPRSGDLSVYWYQQSLDQGLQFLIQYYNGEERAKGNILERFSAQQFPDLHSELNLSSLELGDSALYFCASSVALGATRSSYNEQFFGPGTRLTVL.

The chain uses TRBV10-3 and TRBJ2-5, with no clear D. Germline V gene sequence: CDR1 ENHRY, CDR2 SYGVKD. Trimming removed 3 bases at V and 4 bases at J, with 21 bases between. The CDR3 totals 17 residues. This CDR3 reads CAISDSFLGSPRETQYF. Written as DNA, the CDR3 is TGTGCCATCAGTGATTCTTTCTTGGGGTCCCCTCGAGAGACCCAGTACTTC.

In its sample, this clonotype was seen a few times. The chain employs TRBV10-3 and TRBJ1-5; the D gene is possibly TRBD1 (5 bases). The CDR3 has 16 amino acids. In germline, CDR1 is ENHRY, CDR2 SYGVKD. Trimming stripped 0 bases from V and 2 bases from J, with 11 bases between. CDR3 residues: CAISESGRVGNQPQHF. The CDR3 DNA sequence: TGTGCCATCAGTGAGTCAGGCAGGGTAGGCAATCAGCCCCAGCATTTT.

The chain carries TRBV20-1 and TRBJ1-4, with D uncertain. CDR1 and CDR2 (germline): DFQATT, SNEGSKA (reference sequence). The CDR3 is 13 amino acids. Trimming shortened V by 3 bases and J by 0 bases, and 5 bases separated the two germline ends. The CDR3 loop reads CSARGATNEKLFF. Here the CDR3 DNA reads TGCAGTGCTAGGGGTGCAACTAATGAAAAACTGTTTTTT.

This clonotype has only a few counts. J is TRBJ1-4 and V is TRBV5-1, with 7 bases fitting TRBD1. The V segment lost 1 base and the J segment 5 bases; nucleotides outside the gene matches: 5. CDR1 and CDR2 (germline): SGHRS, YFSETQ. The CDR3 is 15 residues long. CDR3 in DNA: TGCGCCAGCAGCTTGCTCGGGACAGAGAATGAAAAACTGTTTTTT. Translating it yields CASSLLGTENEKLFF.

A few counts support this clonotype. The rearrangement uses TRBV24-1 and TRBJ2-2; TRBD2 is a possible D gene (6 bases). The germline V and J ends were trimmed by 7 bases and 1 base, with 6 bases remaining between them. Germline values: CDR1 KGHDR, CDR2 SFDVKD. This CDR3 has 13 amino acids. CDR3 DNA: TGTGCCACCAGCGGGGGGAACACCGGGGAGCTGTTTTTT. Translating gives CATSGGNTGELFF.

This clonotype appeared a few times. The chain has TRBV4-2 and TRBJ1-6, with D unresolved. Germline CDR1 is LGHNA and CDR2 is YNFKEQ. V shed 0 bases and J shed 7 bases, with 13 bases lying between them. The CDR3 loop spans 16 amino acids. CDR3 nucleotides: TGTGCCAGCAGCCAAGATGTGGGCAGTCTAAATTCACCCCTCCACTTT. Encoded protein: CASSQDVGSLNSPLHF.

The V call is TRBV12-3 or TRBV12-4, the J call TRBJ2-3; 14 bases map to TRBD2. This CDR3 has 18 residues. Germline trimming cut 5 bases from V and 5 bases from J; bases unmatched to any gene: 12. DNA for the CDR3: TGTGCCAGCAGTACGGCCCCGGGACTAGCGGGAGTGAGAGATACGCAGTATTTT. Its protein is CASSTAPGLAGVRDTQYF.

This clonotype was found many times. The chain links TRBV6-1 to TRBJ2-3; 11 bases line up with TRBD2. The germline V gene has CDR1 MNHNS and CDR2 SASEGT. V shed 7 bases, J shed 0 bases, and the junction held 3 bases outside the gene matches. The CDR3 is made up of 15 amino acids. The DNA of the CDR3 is TGTGCCAGCACTAGACTAGCGGGAAGCACAGATACGCAGTATTTT. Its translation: CASTRLAGSTDTQYF.

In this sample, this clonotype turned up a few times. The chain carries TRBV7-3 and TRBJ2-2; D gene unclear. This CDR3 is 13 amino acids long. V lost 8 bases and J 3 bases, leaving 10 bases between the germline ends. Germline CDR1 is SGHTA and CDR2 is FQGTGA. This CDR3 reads CASGVSYTGELFF. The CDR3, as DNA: TGTGCCAGCGGTGTCAGTTACACCGGGGAGCTGTTTTTT.

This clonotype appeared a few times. DNA of the CDR3: TGTGCCTGGAGTGTGGGAAGCGAGACCCAGTACTTC. Translated: CAWSVGSETQYF. V usage is TRBV30 and J usage is TRBJ2-5; D gene ambiguous. The V gene's germline CDR1 is GTSNPN and CDR2 SVGIG (reference sequence). The CDR3 consists of 12 residues. V was shortened by 0 bases and J by 5 bases, with 7 bases between the two germline ends. The whole variable domain, filled in from reference TRBV30 and TRBJ2-5, reads SQTIHQWPATLVQPVGSPLSLECTVEGTSNPNLYWYRQAAGRGLQLLFYSVGIGQISSEVPQNLSASRPQDRQFILSSKKLLLSDSGFYLCAWSVGSETQYFGPGTRLLVL.

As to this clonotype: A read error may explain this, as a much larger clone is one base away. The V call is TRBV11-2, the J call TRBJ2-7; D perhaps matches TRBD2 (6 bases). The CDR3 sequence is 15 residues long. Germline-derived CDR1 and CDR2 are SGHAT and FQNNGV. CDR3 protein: CVSSLGRELPYEQYV. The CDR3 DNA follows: TGTGTCAGCAGCTTAGGACGGGAGCTCCCCTACGAGCAGTACGTC.

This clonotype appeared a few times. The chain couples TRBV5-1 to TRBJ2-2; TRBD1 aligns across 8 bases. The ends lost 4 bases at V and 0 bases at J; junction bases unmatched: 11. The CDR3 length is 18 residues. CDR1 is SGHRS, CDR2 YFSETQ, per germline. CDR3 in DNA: TGCGCCAGCAGCCGAGTTGACAGGGGAAGCTCGAACACCGGGGAGCTGTTTTTT. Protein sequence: CASSRVDRGSSNTGELFF.

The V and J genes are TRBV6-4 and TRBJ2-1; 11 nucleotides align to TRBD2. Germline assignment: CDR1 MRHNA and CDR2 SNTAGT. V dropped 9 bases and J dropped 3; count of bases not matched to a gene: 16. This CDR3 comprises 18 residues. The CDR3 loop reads CARCSGRVPFLYYNEQFF. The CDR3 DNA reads TGTGCCAGATGTAGCGGGAGGGTGCCTTTTTTGTACTACAATGAGCAGTTCTTC.

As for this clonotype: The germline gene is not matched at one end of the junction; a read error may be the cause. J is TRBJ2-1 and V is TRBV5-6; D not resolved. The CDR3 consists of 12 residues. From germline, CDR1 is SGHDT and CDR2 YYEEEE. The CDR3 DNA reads TGTGCCAGCACCTTGGGCTACAATGAGCAGTTCTTC. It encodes CASTLGYNEQFF.